These 6 T cell receptor beta chains were all obtained from the same sample, sequenced in a study of T cell responses to AZD1222 COVID-19 vaccine. This table comes from immunoSEQ multiplex PCR, and its TCRdb copy is limited to in-frame clones, with some not included. The sample yields 130,000 or so clones, 89% seen once. This specimen consisted of peripheral blood, obtained on day 0 of AZD1222 vaccination. The origin of the receptors is an adult in good health.

The rearrangement joins TRBV4-2 to TRBJ1-2; D remains ambiguous. The CDR3 spans 15 residues. CDR1 LGHNA and CDR2 YNFKEQ come from the germline V gene. V was clipped by 3 bases and J by 0 bases, with 11 bases between them. This CDR3 reads CASSQSTESNYGYTF. CDR3 bases: TGTGCCAGCAGCCAGTCGACGGAATCTAACTATGGCTACACCTTC.

The rearrangement links TRBV6-5 to TRBJ2-3; D uncertain. Trimming removed 0 bases from V and 4 bases from J, with 11 bases in between. The CDR3 length is 15 residues. CDR1 MNHEY and CDR2 SVGAGI come from the germline V gene. The DNA of the CDR3 is TGTGCCAGCAGTTACTCGTTAGGTTTATCAGATACGCAGTATTTT. Translated: CASSYSLGLSDTQYF.

The V and J genes are TRBV3-1 (or the pseudogene TRBV3-2) and TRBJ1-5; D possibly corresponds to TRBD1 (5 bases). The CDR3 consists of 15 residues. Trimming took 1 base from V and 2 from J, leaving 9 bases between them. Germline assignment: CDR1 LGHDT and CDR2 YNNKEL (reference sequence). The CDR3 DNA reads TGTGCCAGCAGCCAAGGGGGGACTGGCAATCAGCCCCAGCATTTT. It is translated as CASSQGGTGNQPQHF.

The rearrangement uses TRBV3-1 (or the pseudogene TRBV3-2) and TRBJ1-2; D not certain. Germline V lookup: CDR1 LGHDT, CDR2 YNNKEL (reference sequence). Trimming cost V 2 bases and J 5 bases, with 12 bases left between them. This CDR3 is 14 amino acids long. CDR3 protein: CASSQNDNKYGYTF. CDR3 DNA: TGTGCCAGCAGCCAAAACGATAATAAATATGGCTACACCTTC.

The chain uses TRBV28 and TRBJ1-2; unclear D gene. The CDR3 is 11 amino acids. CDR1 and CDR2 from the germline V gene are MDHEN and SYDVKM. V lost 7 bases, J lost 4 bases, and 7 bases lay in between. The CDR3: CASKGLYGYTF. CDR3 coding DNA: TGTGCCAGCAAAGGCCTCTATGGCTACACCTTC.

V is TRBV20-1 and J is TRBJ2-7, with no clear D. The ends were cut back, 5 bases at V and 4 bases at J, with 9 bases in the middle. The germline CDR1 and CDR2 sequences are DFQATT and SNEGSKA (reference sequence). This CDR3 region has 11 residues. This CDR3 is CSAVAVYEQYF. CDR3 coding DNA: TGCAGTGCTGTTGCAGTGTACGAGCAGTACTTC.